The source of this T cell receptor (beta chain) is a study of CD8+CD57+ T cells in acquired aplastic anemia. The overall study: On average, sorted CD4+ and CD8+ cells gave approximately 3.5 ug of DNA.

Genomic DNA acted as the template from which TCR beta VDJ combination and CDR3 sequence profiling were carried out. One entry per CDR3 protein results from TCRdb running MiXCR on the reads. The sample lists about 180,000 distinct CDR3 sequences; 40% to 55% were seen once. The germline gives CDR1 MDHEN, CDR2 SYDVKM. The CDR3 is made up of 12 amino acids. V dropped 8 bases and J dropped 8 bases, with 15 bases sitting between them. Details on this clonotype: Its antigen is unknown.

Study results and caveats: The study identified twenty-nine CD8+ CDR3 sequences shared by patients and controls.

Sequencing was carried out using sorted CD4+, CD8+, or CD8+CD57+ T cells (not recorded which) from PBMCs. The TCR sequence derives from a human donor in good health. V and J are TRBV28 and TRBJ1-2, with D perhaps matching TRBD1 (6 bases). CDR3 sequence (DNA): TGTGCCAGCCTAGACAGGACCTGGGGCTACACCTTC. Its translation: CASLDRTWGYTF.